Below, 15 T cell receptor beta chains from the same sample are listed, as sequenced in a study of T cell responses to AZD1222 COVID-19 vaccine. Data came from immunoSEQ multiplex PCR; TCRdb stores just in-frame clones and leaves some out. This table holds 120,000 to 150,000 clones, approximately 91% found once. Here the sequenced sample was peripheral blood, taken 28 days after the second AZD1222 dose. The receptors here all came from an adult who received the AZD1222 COVID-19 vaccine.

This chain joins TRBV5-5 and TRBJ1-4, with D perhaps TRBD1 (5 bases). Germline V gene lookup returns CDR1 SGHKS and CDR2 YYEKEE (reference sequence). The CDR3 consists of 16 residues. Trimming left V 0 bases short and J 1 base short, with 10 bases between. The CDR3 nucleotides are TGTGCCAGCAGCTTGGGGGACGTTCGAACTAATGAAAAACTGTTTTTT. This codes for CASSLGDVRTNEKLFF.

CDR3 sequence: CASSPVAGNYGYTF. The CDR3 coding sequence is TGTGCCAGCAGCCCGGTCGCCGGGAACTATGGCTACACCTTC. The V and J genes are TRBV5-5 and TRBJ1-2; D remains unclear. The CDR3 spans 14 residues. Trimming stripped 4 bases from V and 2 bases from J, with 12 bases between. Germline V gene lookup returns CDR1 SGHKS and CDR2 YYEKEE (reference sequence).

This sequence joins TRBV11-2 and TRBJ2-5; D is undetermined. V lost 0 bases and J 5 bases, leaving 13 bases between the germline ends. The CDR3 consists of 15 residues. Germline V gene data show CDR1 as SGHAT and CDR2 as FQNNGV. The CDR3 loop is CASSLESGVRETQYF. CDR3 bases: TGTGCCAGCAGCTTAGAGTCTGGGGTTCGGGAGACCCAGTACTTC. The whole variable domain, filled in from reference TRBV11-2 and TRBJ2-5, reads EAGVAQSPRYKIIEKRQSVAFWCNPISGHATLYWYQQILGQGPKLLIQFQNNGVVDDSQLPKDRFSAERLKGVDSTLKIQPAKLEDSAVYLCASSLESGVRETQYFGPGTRLLVL.

This clone was recorded only once. The gene calls are TRBV9 and TRBJ2-5; 13 nucleotides align to TRBD2. Trimming removed 0 bases from V and 4 bases from J; junction bases left unmatched: 9. CDR1 is SGDLS and CDR2 is YYNGEE in the germline V gene. This CDR3 is built from 18 residues. The CDR3 DNA follows: TGTGCCAGCAGCGTAGAAAGTTTACTAGCGGGGGGGACAGAGACCCAGTACTTC. This sequence encodes CASSVESLLAGGTETQYF.

The chain has TRBV18 and TRBJ2-7; 11 nucleotides line up with TRBD2. After removal of 5 bases from V and 1 base from J, the junction contained 4 bases not matched to a gene. The CDR3 has 15 amino acids. Germline-derived CDR1 and CDR2 are KGHSH and LQKENI. The CDR3 DNA follows: TGTGCCAGCTCAAGACTAGCGGGGACGTCCTACGAGCAGTACTTC. It codes for CASSRLAGTSYEQYF.

V gene TRBV9 combines with J gene TRBJ2-7; D gene uncertain. Germline CDR1 SGDLS, CDR2 YYNGEE. Between the trimmed V and J ends, which lost 0 bases and 4 bases, there was a span of 11 bases. The CDR3 runs 14 residues. CDR3 sequence: CASSVAAAPYEQYF. The CDR3 nucleotides are TGTGCCAGCAGCGTAGCTGCGGCCCCGTACGAGCAGTACTTC.

The V and J genes are TRBV5-6 and TRBJ1-2; 7 bases agree with TRBD1. The J segment lost 0 bases and the V segment lost 4 bases, leaving 6 bases of the junction unmatched. CDR1 is SGHDT, CDR2 YYEEEE, per germline. The CDR3 totals 15 residues. The CDR3: CASSGDRAANYGYTF. The CDR3 bases are TGTGCCAGCAGCGGCGACAGGGCAGCTAACTATGGCTACACCTTC. Full variable domain (rest looked up from reference TRBV5-6 and TRBJ1-2): DAGVTQSPTHLIKTRGQQVTLRCSPKSGHDTVSWYQQALGQGPQFIFQYYEEEERQRGNFPDRFSGHQFPNYSSELNVNALLLGDSALYLCASSGDRAANYGYTFGSGTRLTVV.

The chain employs TRBV11-3 and TRBJ2-1, with 7 positions matching TRBD1. V was clipped by 6 bases and J by 10 bases; unmatched bases: 15. The CDR3 sequence is 15 residues long. The germline V gene has CDR1 SGHNT and CDR2 YENEEA. The CDR3 nucleotides are TGTGCCAGCAGGCCCGGGACAGCAAATTCTGGCGAGCAGTTCTTC. Translation gives CASRPGTANSGEQFF.

The V gene is TRBV6-5, the J gene TRBJ1-3, with 7 bases identical to TRBD1. The CDR3 length is 15 residues. Germline V gene sequence: CDR1 MNHEY, CDR2 SVGAGI. V lost 5 bases to trimming and J lost 4 bases; unmatched junction nucleotides: 8. CDR3 nucleotide sequence: TGTGCCAGCAGTCCGACAGGGCAATCAGGAAACACCATATATTTT. Translating it yields CASSPTGQSGNTIYF.

This clone has a handful of counts. This chain connects TRBV7-2 to TRBJ2-2, with 11 bases lining up with TRBD2. J gave up 9 bases and V 1 base, and 4 bases lay outside the gene matches. This CDR3 comprises 15 residues. The germline V gene encodes CDR1 SGHTA and CDR2 FQGNSA. Here the CDR3 DNA reads TGTGCCAGCAGCTTAGGAGGGACTAGCGGAAGGGAGCTGTTTTTT. As protein: CASSLGGTSGRELFF.

The chain is built from TRBV21-1 and TRBJ1-5; the D segment call TRBD1 is taken from the table without a DNA check. TRBV21-1 is listed as a pseudogene. The CDR3 is 14 residues long. CDR3 bases: TGTGCCAGTCTTTATACAGGGATCAATCAGCCCCAGCATTTT. The encoded protein is CASLYTGINQPQHF.

The rearrangement joins TRBV7-9 to TRBJ2-1; no definite D call. CDR1 is SEHNR and CDR2 is FQNEAQ in the germline V gene (reference sequence). This CDR3 has 15 amino acids. Trimming took off 7 bases at V and 6 bases at J, with 19 bases between the two ends. The CDR3 sequence: CASTPRTSGSNEQFF. CDR3 nucleotides: TGTGCCAGCACCCCCCGGACGAGTGGAAGCAATGAGCAGTTCTTC.

This clone has just a few counts. The chain has TRBV6-4 and TRBJ2-2; D is ambiguous. With 4 bases removed from V and 3 bases from J, the gap between germline ends came to 6 bases. This CDR3 has 13 residues. The V gene's germline CDR1 is MRHNA and CDR2 SNTAGT. The CDR3 here is CASSVVDTGELFF. The CDR3 DNA follows: TGTGCCAGCAGTGTAGTAGACACCGGGGAGCTGTTTTTT.

V is TRBV29-1 and J is TRBJ2-5; the match to TRBD2 covers 14 bases. The CDR3 is 14 amino acids. V lost 7 bases, J lost 4 bases, and 5 bases stayed unmatched. Looked up from germline, CDR1 is SQVTM and CDR2 is ANQGSEA. The CDR3 nucleotides are TGCAGCGCTCAGACTAGCGGGGGGGTAGAGACCCAGTACTTC. It translates to CSAQTSGGVETQYF.

This rearrangement joins TRBV29-1 to TRBJ1-6, with 9 bases fitting TRBD1. J lost 10 bases, V lost 6 bases, and 7 bases had no gene match. Germline-derived CDR1 and CDR2 are SQVTM and ANQGSEA. The CDR3 covers 13 residues. CDR3 loop: CSVVQGAESPLHF. The CDR3 DNA sequence: TGCAGCGTGGTACAGGGGGCGGAATCACCCCTCCACTTT. The entire variable domain, with the rest obtained from reference TRBV29-1 and TRBJ1-6, is as follows: SAVISQKPSRDICQRGTSLTIQCQVDSQVTMMFWYRQQPGQSLTLIATANQGSEATYESGFVIDKFPISRPNLTFSTLTVSNMSPEDSSIYLCSVVQGAESPLHFGNGTRLTVT.